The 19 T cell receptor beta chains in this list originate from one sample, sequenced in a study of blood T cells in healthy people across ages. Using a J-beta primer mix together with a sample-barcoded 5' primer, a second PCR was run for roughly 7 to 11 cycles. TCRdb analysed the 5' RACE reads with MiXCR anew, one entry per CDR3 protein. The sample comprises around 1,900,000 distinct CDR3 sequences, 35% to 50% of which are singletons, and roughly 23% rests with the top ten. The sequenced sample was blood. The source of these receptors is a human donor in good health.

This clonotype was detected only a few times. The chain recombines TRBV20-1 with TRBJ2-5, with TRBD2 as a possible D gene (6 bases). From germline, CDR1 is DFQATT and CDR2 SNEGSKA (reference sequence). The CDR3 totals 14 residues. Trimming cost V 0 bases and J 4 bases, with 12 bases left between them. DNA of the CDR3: TGCAGTGCTAGAGATCGCGGGGCTAGAGAGACCCAGTACTTC. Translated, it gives CSARDRGARETQYF.

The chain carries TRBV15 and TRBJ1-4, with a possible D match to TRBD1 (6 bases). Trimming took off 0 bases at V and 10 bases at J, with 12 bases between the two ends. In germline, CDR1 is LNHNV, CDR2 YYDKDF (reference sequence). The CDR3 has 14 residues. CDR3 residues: CATSRDGGGGKLFF. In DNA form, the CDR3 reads TGTGCCACCAGCAGAGACGGAGGGGGAGGAAAACTGTTTTTT.

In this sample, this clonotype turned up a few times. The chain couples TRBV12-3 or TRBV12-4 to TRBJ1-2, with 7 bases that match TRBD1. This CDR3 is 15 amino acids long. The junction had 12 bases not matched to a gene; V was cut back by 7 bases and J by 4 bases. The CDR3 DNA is TGTGCCAGCACACCACGACAGGGAGTACTCTATGGCTACACCTTC. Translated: CASTPRQGVLYGYTF.

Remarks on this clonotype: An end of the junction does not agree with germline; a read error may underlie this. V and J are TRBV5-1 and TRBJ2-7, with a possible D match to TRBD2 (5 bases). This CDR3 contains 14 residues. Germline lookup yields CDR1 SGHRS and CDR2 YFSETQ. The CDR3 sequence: CACRAIGRSYEQYF. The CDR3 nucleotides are TGCGCCTGCAGAGCGATAGGGAGATCCTACGAGCAGTACTTC.

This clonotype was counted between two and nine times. CDR3 loop: CASSVHGEQFF. The CDR3 DNA is TGTGCCAGCAGTGTCCATGGTGAGCAGTTCTTC. The gene calls are TRBV28 and TRBJ2-1; D remains ambiguous. The germline gives CDR1 MDHEN, CDR2 SYDVKM. Trimming left V 5 bases short and J 9 bases short, with 8 bases between. The CDR3 is 11 amino acids.

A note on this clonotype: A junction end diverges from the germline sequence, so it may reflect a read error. The CDR3 region has the DNA TGCAGTGCTAGAGGAAACTTTGGCTACACCTTC. Residues: CSARGNFGYTF. This rearrangement joins TRBV20-1 to TRBJ1-2; D gene uncertain. The length of the CDR3 is 11 residues. Germline CDR1 and CDR2: DFQATT and SNEGSKA (reference sequence).

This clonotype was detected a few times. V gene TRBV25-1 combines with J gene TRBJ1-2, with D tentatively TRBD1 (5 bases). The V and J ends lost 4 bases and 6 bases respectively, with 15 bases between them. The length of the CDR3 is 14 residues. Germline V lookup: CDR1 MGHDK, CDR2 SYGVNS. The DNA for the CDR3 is TGTGCCAGCAGTGGAGCCTCTAAAGGGGATGGCTACACCTTC. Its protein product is CASSGASKGDGYTF.

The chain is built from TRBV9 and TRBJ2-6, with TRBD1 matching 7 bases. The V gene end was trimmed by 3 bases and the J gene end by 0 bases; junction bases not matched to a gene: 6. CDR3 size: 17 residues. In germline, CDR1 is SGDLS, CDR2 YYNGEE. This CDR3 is CASSAGQLSSGANVLTF. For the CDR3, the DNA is TGTGCCAGCAGCGCGGGACAGCTGAGCTCTGGGGCCAACGTCCTGACTTTC. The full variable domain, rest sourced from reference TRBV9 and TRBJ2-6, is DSGVTQTPKHLITATGQRVTLRCSPRSGDLSVYWYQQSLDQGLQFLIQYYNGEERAKGNILERFSAQQFPDLHSELNLSSLELGDSALYFCASSAGQLSSGANVLTFGAGSRLTVL.

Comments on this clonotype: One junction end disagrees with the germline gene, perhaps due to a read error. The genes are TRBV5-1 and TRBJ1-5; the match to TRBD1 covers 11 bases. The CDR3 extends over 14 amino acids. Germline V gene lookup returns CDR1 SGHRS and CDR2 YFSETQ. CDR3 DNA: TGCGCCAGCAGCTGGACAGGGGGCAATCAGCTCCAGCATTTT. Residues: CASSWTGGNQLQHF.

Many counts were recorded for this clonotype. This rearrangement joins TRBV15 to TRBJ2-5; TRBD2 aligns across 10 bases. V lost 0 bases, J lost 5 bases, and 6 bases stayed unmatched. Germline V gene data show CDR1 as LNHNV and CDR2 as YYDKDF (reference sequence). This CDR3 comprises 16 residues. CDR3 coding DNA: TGTGCCACCAGCAGAGATGCAGCGGGGGGGCCGGAGACCCAGTACTTC. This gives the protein CATSRDAAGGPETQYF.

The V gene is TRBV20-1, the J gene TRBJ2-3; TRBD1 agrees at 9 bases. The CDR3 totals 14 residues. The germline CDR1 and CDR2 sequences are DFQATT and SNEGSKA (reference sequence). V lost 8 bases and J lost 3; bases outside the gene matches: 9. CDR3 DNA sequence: TGCAGTACGAACAGGGGGCGCATAACAGATACGCAGTATTTT. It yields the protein CSTNRGRITDTQYF.

The CDR3: CAWSENRGGYTF. CDR3 nucleotide sequence: TGTGCCTGGAGCGAAAACCGGGGCGGCTACACCTTC. The V gene is TRBV30, the J gene TRBJ1-2, with a tentative D call TRBD1 (5 bases). Germline lookup yields CDR1 GTSNPN and CDR2 SVGIG (reference sequence). Deletions cut 3 bases from V and 8 bases from J, with 13 bases between. The CDR3 has 12 residues.

The CDR3, as DNA: TGTGCCAGCAGCTTAGGTTTTCGGCAGGGGGCTTTTGGCTACACCTTC. Residues: CASSLGFRQGAFGYTF. The chain is built from TRBV7-6 and TRBJ1-2; 8 nucleotides align to TRBD1. Germline loops: CDR1 SGHVS, CDR2 FNYEAQ. V shed 1 base, J shed 7 bases, and the junction held 11 bases outside the gene matches. CDR3 length: 16 amino acids.

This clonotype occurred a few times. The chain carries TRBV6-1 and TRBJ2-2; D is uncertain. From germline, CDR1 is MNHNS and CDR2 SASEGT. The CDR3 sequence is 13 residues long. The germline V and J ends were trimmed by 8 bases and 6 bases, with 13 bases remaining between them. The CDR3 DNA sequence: TGTGCCAGCCGAAACCGAGGCCCCGGGGAGCTGTTTTTT. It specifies CASRNRGPGELFF.

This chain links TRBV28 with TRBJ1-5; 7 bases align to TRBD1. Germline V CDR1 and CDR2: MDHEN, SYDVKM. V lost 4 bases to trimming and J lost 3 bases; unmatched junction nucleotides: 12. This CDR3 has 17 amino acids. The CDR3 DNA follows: TGTGCCAGCAGTTCCCAGGTGGACAGGAGAGTCAATCAGCCCCAGCATTTT. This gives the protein CASSSQVDRRVNQPQHF.

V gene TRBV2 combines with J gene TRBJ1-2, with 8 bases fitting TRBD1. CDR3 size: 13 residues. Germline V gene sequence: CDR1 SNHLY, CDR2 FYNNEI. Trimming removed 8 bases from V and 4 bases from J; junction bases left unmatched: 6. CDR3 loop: CASLTGDSYGYTF. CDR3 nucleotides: TGTGCCAGCTTGACAGGGGACTCCTATGGCTACACCTTC.

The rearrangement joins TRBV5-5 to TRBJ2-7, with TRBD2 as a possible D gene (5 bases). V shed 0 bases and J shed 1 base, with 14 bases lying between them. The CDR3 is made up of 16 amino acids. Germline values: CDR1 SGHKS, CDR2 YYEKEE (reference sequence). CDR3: CASSLAGLSGSYEQYF. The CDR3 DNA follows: TGTGCCAGCAGCTTGGCCGGACTTTCGGGTTCCTACGAGCAGTACTTC.

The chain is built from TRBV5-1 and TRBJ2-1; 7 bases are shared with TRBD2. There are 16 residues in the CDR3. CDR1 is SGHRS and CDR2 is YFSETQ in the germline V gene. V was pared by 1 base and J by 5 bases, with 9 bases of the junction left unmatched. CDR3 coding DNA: TGCGCCAGCAGCTTGAGATTCGCTAGCGGTGACAATGAGCAGTTCTTC. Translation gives CASSLRFASGDNEQFF.

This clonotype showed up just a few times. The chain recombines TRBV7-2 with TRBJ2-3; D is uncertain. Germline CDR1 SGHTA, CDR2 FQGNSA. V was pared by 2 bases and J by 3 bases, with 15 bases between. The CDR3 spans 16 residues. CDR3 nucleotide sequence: TGTGCCAGCAGCTTACGATTCGAGATTCGAACAGATACGCAGTATTTT. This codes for CASSLRFEIRTDTQYF.